The 26 T cell receptor beta chains reported below all come from one sample, sequenced in a study of T cell responses to AZD1222 COVID-19 vaccine. Generated by immunoSEQ multiplex PCR, the TCRdb table keeps only in-frame clones and is missing some. The sample shows roughly 120,000 clones, roughly 90% of them seen only once. The sequencing here drew on peripheral blood, taken on day 0 of AZD1222 vaccination. The receptors stem from an adult in good health.

The chain links TRBV7-8 to TRBJ1-5, with D unresolved. The CDR3 contains 13 residues. Germline CDR1 and CDR2: SGHVS and FQNEAQ. V was cut by 2 bases and J by 8 bases, with 10 bases left in between. The CDR3 reads CASSLRQLEPQHF. The DNA for the CDR3 is TGTGCCAGCAGCTTAAGGCAGCTGGAGCCCCAGCATTTT.

The chain uses TRBV19 and TRBJ2-1; tentatively, D is TRBD2 (7 bases). This CDR3 contains 14 residues. The germline gives CDR1 LNHDA, CDR2 SQIVND (reference sequence). The germline V and J ends were trimmed by 4 bases and 7 bases, with 14 bases remaining between them. In DNA form, the CDR3 reads TGTGCCAGTAGTAAAGGGGGGGGAGAGAATGAGCAGTTCTTC. Amino acid sequence: CASSKGGGENEQFF.

The J gene is TRBJ1-3, the V gene TRBV29-1; no clear D. The V and J ends lost 4 bases and 4 bases respectively, with 14 bases between them. The CDR3 consists of 14 residues. Germline loops: CDR1 SQVTM, CDR2 ANQGSEA. DNA of the CDR3: TGCAGCGTTGGTCAGAGGTCTGAGGGAAACACCATATATTTT. Protein: CSVGQRSEGNTIYF.

V usage is TRBV18 and J usage is TRBJ1-5, with D tentatively TRBD1 (5 bases). Trimming left V 5 bases short and J 4 bases short, with 12 bases between. The germline V gene has CDR1 KGHSH and CDR2 LQKENI. The CDR3 spans 14 residues. For the CDR3, the DNA is TGTGCCAGCTCATCCGGGGCTCAAAATCAGCCCCAGCATTTT. As protein: CASSSGAQNQPQHF.

The chain is built from TRBV5-4 and TRBJ1-1, with D uncertain. The CDR3 runs 13 residues. CDR1 SGHNT and CDR2 YYREEE come from the germline V gene (reference sequence). V lost 2 bases to trimming and J lost 7 bases, with 12 bases between them. CDR3 bases: TGTGCCAGCAGCTTCGGGCAGGAGGTTGAAGCTTTCTTT. Protein: CASSFGQEVEAFF.

The chain combines TRBV6-1 with TRBJ2-7; 9 bases agree with TRBD1. Trimming took 2 bases from V and 5 from J; bases not matched to a gene: 7. The CDR3 has 15 residues. The V gene's germline CDR1 is MNHNS and CDR2 SASEGT. CDR3 DNA sequence: TGTGCCAGCAGTGAAAAAACAGGGGGCAACGACGAGCAGTACTTC. Its translation: CASSEKTGGNDEQYF.

The V call is TRBV11-2, the J call TRBJ2-3; D is undetermined. The CDR3 consists of 16 residues. Deletions cut 1 base from V and 7 bases from J, with 18 bases between. Germline V lookup: CDR1 SGHAT, CDR2 FQNNGV. CDR3 protein: CASSLGSYVSKNTQYF. DNA of the CDR3: TGTGCCAGCAGCTTAGGGAGCTATGTCTCCAAAAATACGCAGTATTTT.

J is TRBJ2-7 and V is TRBV19; D unclear. Germline assignment: CDR1 LNHDA and CDR2 SQIVND (reference sequence). Trimming pared 3 bases from V and 6 bases from J, leaving 9 bases between. CDR3 length: 12 residues. Here the CDR3 DNA reads TGTGCCAGTAGTATGACTCCGGGCGAGCAGTACTTC. This encodes CASSMTPGEQYF.

The chain is built from TRBV4-1 and TRBJ1-2; tentatively, D is TRBD1 (6 bases). Between the trimmed V and J ends, which lost 0 bases and 5 bases, there was a span of 13 bases. There are 15 residues in the CDR3. In germline, CDR1 is MGHRA, CDR2 YSYEKL. The chain's CDR3 is CASSQDEGGRYGYTF. For the CDR3, the DNA is TGCGCCAGCAGCCAAGATGAGGGGGGTAGGTATGGCTACACCTTC.

The CDR3 DNA reads TGTGCCAGCAAGACTAACTATGGCTACACCTTC. Amino acids: CASKTNYGYTF. The chain is built from TRBV7-9 and TRBJ1-2; the D is unclear. V was pared by 7 bases and J by 0 bases, with 3 bases between. CDR1 SEHNR and CDR2 FQNEAQ come from the germline V gene (reference sequence). This CDR3 is 11 amino acids long. The variable domain in full, with the rest retrieved from reference TRBV7-9 and TRBJ1-2, is DTGVSQNPRHKITKRGQNVTFRCDPISEHNRLYWYRQTLGQGPEFLTYFQNEAQLEKSRLLSDRFSAERPKGSFSTLEIQRTEQGDSAMYLCASKTNYGYTFGSGTRLTVV.

The V call is TRBV5-1, the J call TRBJ2-7; D ambiguous. Germline CDR1 SGHRS, CDR2 YFSETQ. V lost 2 bases and J lost 2, with 8 bases in between. The CDR3 totals 13 residues. CDR3 DNA: TGCGCCAGCAGCTTAGATATCACCTACGAGCAGTACTTC. Its protein product is CASSLDITYEQYF.

The chain recombines TRBV5-1 with TRBJ1-6, with TRBD1 matching 7 bases. Per germline, CDR1 SGHRS and CDR2 YFSETQ. The CDR3 has 15 amino acids. V lost 2 bases, J lost 5 bases, and 4 bases stayed unmatched. The CDR3 reads CASSFRDRDNSPLHF. Written as DNA, the CDR3 is TGCGCCAGCAGCTTCCGGGACAGAGATAATTCACCCCTCCACTTT.

In regard to this clone: Other DNA sequences within the sample encode an identical CDR3. The J gene is TRBJ2-7, the V gene TRBV27; D is uncertain. This CDR3 is 13 amino acids long. The V gene's germline CDR1 is MNHEY and CDR2 SMNVEV (reference sequence). V was trimmed by 0 bases and J by 3 bases, leaving 6 bases between them. As DNA, the CDR3 is TGTGCCAGCAGTTTATCGGGCTACTACGAGCAGTACTTC. It translates to CASSLSGYYEQYF.

This rearrangement joins TRBV10-1 to TRBJ1-5; tentative D call: TRBD1 (6 bases). Trimming left V 0 bases short and J 3 bases short, with 9 bases between. The CDR3 totals 15 residues. CDR1 and CDR2 (germline): WNHNN, SYGVQD (reference sequence). DNA of the CDR3: TGCGCCAGCAGTGAGTCCAGGGGTCTCAATCAGCCCCAGCATTTT. It codes for CASSESRGLNQPQHF.

As regards this clone: Other nucleotide sequences from this sample produce the same CDR3. This chain uses TRBV5-1 with TRBJ1-1; unclear D gene. Trimming pared 2 bases from V and 0 bases from J, leaving 8 bases between. This CDR3 contains 14 residues. Germline V gives CDR1 SGHRS, CDR2 YFSETQ. CDR3 in amino acids: CASSLSDLNTEAFF. The CDR3 DNA sequence: TGCGCCAGCAGCTTATCAGATCTGAACACTGAAGCTTTCTTT. Combining the CDR3 with reference TRBV5-1 and TRBJ1-1 gives the whole variable domain KAGVTQTPRYLIKTRGQQVTLSCSPISGHRSVSWYQQTPGQGLQFLFEYFSETQRNKGNFPGRFSGRQFSNSRSEMNVSTLELGDSALYLCASSLSDLNTEAFFGQGTRLTVV.

The chain links TRBV2 to TRBJ2-1, with TRBD2 matching over 7 bases. The J segment lost 6 bases and the V segment lost 6 bases, leaving 11 bases of the junction unmatched. The CDR3 is made up of 15 amino acids. The germline V gene has CDR1 SNHLY and CDR2 FYNNEI. The CDR3, as DNA: TGTGCCAGCAGCCTGGGGAGGGGTAGGGGCAATGAGCAGTTCTTC. Its translation is CASSLGRGRGNEQFF.

The J gene is TRBJ2-7, the V gene TRBV29-1; a weak D match, TRBD2 (5 bases). V gave up 1 base and J gave up 2 bases, with 12 bases separating them. This CDR3 is 14 amino acids long. CDR1 SQVTM and CDR2 ANQGSEA come from the germline V gene. The DNA for the CDR3 is TGCAGCGTTGAAGGAGAGGGTTGGGCCTACGAGCAGTACTTC. Residues: CSVEGEGWAYEQYF.

The chain employs TRBV19 and TRBJ2-1; 7 nucleotides line up with TRBD1. This CDR3 has 15 residues. J lost 0 bases, V lost 3 bases, and 2 bases had no gene match. CDR1 and CDR2 (germline): LNHDA, SQIVND (reference sequence). The chain's CDR3 is CASSMTGFSYNEQFF. CDR3 bases: TGTGCCAGTAGTATGACAGGGTTCTCCTACAATGAGCAGTTCTTC.

The rearrangement joins TRBV7-6 to TRBJ2-3; the match to TRBD2 covers 14 bases. Looked up from germline, CDR1 is SGHVS and CDR2 is FNYEAQ. The CDR3 consists of 17 residues. V lost 4 bases to trimming and J lost 4 bases; unmatched junction nucleotides: 7. The chain's CDR3 is CASSSPRLAGGADTQYF. CDR3 nucleotides: TGTGCCAGCAGCTCCCCCCGACTAGCGGGAGGGGCAGATACGCAGTATTTT. The full variable domain, its missing parts supplied by reference TRBV7-6 and TRBJ2-3, is GAGVSQSPRYKVTKRGQDVALRCDPISGHVSLYWYRQALGQGPEFLTYFNYEAQQDKSGLPNDRFSAERPEGSISTLTIQRTEQRDSAMYRCASSSPRLAGGADTQYFGPGTRLTVL.

The CDR3 loop reads CASSWTGNTLNTEAFF. CDR3 DNA sequence: TGTGCCAGCAGCTGGACAGGGAACACATTGAACACTGAAGCTTTCTTT. The J gene is TRBJ1-1, the V gene TRBV27; 8 bases agree with TRBD1. Germline trimming cut 6 bases from V and 0 bases from J; bases unmatched to any gene: 9. This CDR3 is 16 amino acids long. Germline loops: CDR1 MNHEY, CDR2 SMNVEV (reference sequence).

This sequence joins TRBV6-1 and TRBJ1-4; D not resolved. This CDR3 is 11 amino acids long. The germline gives CDR1 MNHNS, CDR2 SASEGT. V was cut by 2 bases and J by 11 bases, with 6 bases left in between. CDR3 sequence (DNA): TGTGCCAGCAGTGAACTCTGGAAACTGTTTTTT. Translation: CASSELWKLFF.

The CDR3 sequence is CASSQVGQQETQYF. DNA for the CDR3: TGTGCCAGCAGCCAAGTGGGGCAGCAAGAGACCCAGTACTTC. The chain carries TRBV4-2 and TRBJ2-5, with D perhaps matching TRBD1 (5 bases). The V end was cut by 1 base, the J end by 2 bases, with 8 bases between. This CDR3 spans 14 amino acids. Germline-derived CDR1 and CDR2 are LGHNA and YNFKEQ.

CDR3 DNA: TGTGCCACCAGTAATGCAGGGGGCATGGACGGGGAGCTGTTTTTT. Amino acid sequence: CATSNAGGMDGELFF. The chain carries TRBV24-1 and TRBJ2-2; TRBD1 matches at 8 bases. Germline trimming cut 6 bases from V and 7 bases from J; bases unmatched to any gene: 9. CDR1 and CDR2 (germline): KGHDR, SFDVKD. The CDR3 length is 15 residues.

The chain's CDR3 is CASSVVISKGYTF. In nucleotides, the CDR3 is TGTGCCAGCAGCGTAGTAATCTCGAAGGGCTACACCTTC. The chain uses TRBV9 and TRBJ1-2, with D unclear. CDR3 length equals 13 residues. Trimming took 0 bases from V and 8 from J, leaving 11 bases between them. Germline V gene lookup returns CDR1 SGDLS and CDR2 YYNGEE.

This clone was counted only a few times. The chain employs TRBV3-1 (or the pseudogene TRBV3-2) and TRBJ1-2, with 9 bases fitting TRBD1. The V and J ends lost 4 bases and 3 bases, in that order; junction bases with no gene match: 3. The CDR3 loop spans 14 amino acids. The germline gives CDR1 LGHDT, CDR2 YNNKEL (reference sequence). CDR3 sequence: CASSLRQGDYGYTF. DNA of the CDR3: TGTGCCAGCAGCCTTAGACAGGGGGACTATGGCTACACCTTC.

The rearrangement uses TRBV5-1 and TRBJ2-7; D gene unclear. This CDR3 is built from 14 residues. The V gene's germline CDR1 is SGHRS and CDR2 YFSETQ. V lost 0 bases to trimming and J lost 0 bases, with 7 bases between them. The CDR3 loop reads CASSLERSSYEQYF. The CDR3 bases are TGCGCCAGCAGCTTGGAACGCAGCTCCTACGAGCAGTACTTC.